These 8 T cell receptor beta chains share one sample of origin, sequenced in a study of T cell repertoires in aging, cancer and after chemotherapy. TRB rearrangements spanning V, D and J were amplified using mixed TRB-A/B primers. TCRdb used MiXCR to reprocess the multiplex PCR reads, holding one entry per CDR3 protein. Here the sample spans about 5,000 distinct CDR3 sequences, 21% being singletons. The template was genomic DNA from peripheral blood, not RNA. The sample was blood. These receptors all stem from a human donor in good health. The donor label of this sample is uncertain.

This clonotype is categorized as medium-sized. The chain carries TRBV15 and TRBJ2-2, with 10 bases fitting TRBD1. The germline CDR1 and CDR2 sequences are LNHNV and YYDKDF (reference sequence). V was clipped by 9 bases and J by 3 bases; unmatched bases: 7. The CDR3 is 15 residues long. CDR3 loop: CATGIGTGDTGELFF. The CDR3 nucleotides read TGTGCCACTGGGATCGGGACAGGGGACACCGGGGAGCTGTTTTTT.

The genes are TRBV7-2 and TRBJ1-2; TRBD1 agrees at 7 bases. The germline V gene has CDR1 SGHTA and CDR2 FQGNSA. The CDR3 is made up of 15 amino acids. The trim removed 1 base at V and 2 bases at J, leaving 4 bases unmatched. Here the CDR3 reads CASSLGRGGNYGYTF. The CDR3 DNA reads TGTGCCAGCAGCTTAGGCAGGGGGGGAAACTATGGCTACACCTTC.

This clonotype was counted only a few times. The chain has TRBV14 and TRBJ2-7, with no clear D. This CDR3 has 13 amino acids. V lost 3 bases and J 5 bases, leaving 11 bases between the germline ends. Germline-derived CDR1 and CDR2 are SGHDN and FVKESK. CDR3 sequence: CASSQNRINEQYF. CDR3 sequence (DNA): TGTGCCAGCAGCCAGAATAGGATTAACGAGCAGTACTTC. Together with reference TRBV14 and TRBJ2-7, the CDR3 gives the full variable domain: EAGVTQFPSHSVIEKGQTVTLRCDPISGHDNLYWYRRVMGKEIKFLLHFVKESKQDESGMPNNRFLAERTGGTYSTLKVQPAELEDSGVYFCASSQNRINEQYFGPGTRLTVT.

This clonotype is medium-sized within its sample. The chain combines TRBV18 with TRBJ2-3, with D uncertain. Germline V lookup: CDR1 KGHSH, CDR2 LQKENI. CDR3 length equals 12 residues. With 3 bases removed from V and 6 bases from J, the gap between germline ends came to 7 bases. The CDR3 spells CASSPDSDTQYF. In DNA form, the CDR3 reads TGTGCCAGCTCACCGGATTCGGATACGCAGTATTTT.

The chain couples TRBV12-3 or TRBV12-4 to TRBJ1-1, with D possibly TRBD1 on 5 matching bases. V was cut by 0 bases and J by 1 base, with 21 bases left in between. The CDR3 length is 19 residues. CDR3 nucleotides: TGTGCCAGCAGTTTAGCCCTCCCGGGACCTCCGCCCGGGAACACTGAAGCTTTCTTT. Translating gives CASSLALPGPPPGNTEAFF.

This clonotype is medium-sized by share. The J gene is TRBJ1-5, the V gene TRBV6-5, with a weak D call TRBD1 (5 bases). Between the trimmed V and J ends, which lost 2 bases and 7 bases, there was a span of 12 bases. Germline lookup yields CDR1 MNHEY and CDR2 SVGAGI. The CDR3 is 14 amino acids. This CDR3 reads CASSYGGFGQPQHF. The CDR3 DNA follows: TGTGCCAGCAGTTACGGGGGTTTTGGACAGCCCCAGCATTTT.

This clonotype came up a few times. The gene calls are TRBV28 and TRBJ2-2, with 8 bases that match TRBD2. The germline CDR1 and CDR2 sequences are MDHEN and SYDVKM. This CDR3 is built from 14 residues. The J segment lost 3 bases and the V segment lost 10 bases, leaving 7 bases of the junction unmatched. CDR3 DNA sequence: TGTGCCATAAGCGGGGGCCCGCACACCGGGGAGCTGTTTTTT. It is translated as CAISGGPHTGELFF.

In its sample, this clonotype ranks as medium-sized. V is TRBV5-5 and J is TRBJ2-3; D might be TRBD1 (5 bases). CDR3 length: 16 residues. The germline V gene encodes CDR1 SGHKS and CDR2 YYEKEE (reference sequence). Trimming took off 0 bases at V and 4 bases at J, with 15 bases between the two ends. CDR3 DNA sequence: TGTGCCAGCAGCTTGGAGGGCCCAGGGTTACCAGATACGCAGTATTTT. Translation: CASSLEGPGLPDTQYF.